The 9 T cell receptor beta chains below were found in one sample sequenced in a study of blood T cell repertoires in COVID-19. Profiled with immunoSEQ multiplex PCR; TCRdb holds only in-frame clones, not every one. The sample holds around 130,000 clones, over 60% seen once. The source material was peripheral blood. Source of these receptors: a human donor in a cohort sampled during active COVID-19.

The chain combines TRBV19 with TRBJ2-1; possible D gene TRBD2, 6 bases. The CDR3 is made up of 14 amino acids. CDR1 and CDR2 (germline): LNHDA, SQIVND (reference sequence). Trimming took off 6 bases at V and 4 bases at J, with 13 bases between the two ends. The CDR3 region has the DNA TGTGCCAGTAGGGGGGGAATCGGGTACAATGAGCAGTTCTTC. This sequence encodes CASRGGIGYNEQFF.

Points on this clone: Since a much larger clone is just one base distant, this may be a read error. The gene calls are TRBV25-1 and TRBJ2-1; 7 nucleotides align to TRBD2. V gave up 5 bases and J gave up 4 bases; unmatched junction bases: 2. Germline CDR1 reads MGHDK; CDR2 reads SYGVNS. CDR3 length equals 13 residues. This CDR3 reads CASSRAGYNEQFF. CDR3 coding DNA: TGTGCCAGCAGTAGAGCGGGGTACAATGAGCAGTTCTTC.

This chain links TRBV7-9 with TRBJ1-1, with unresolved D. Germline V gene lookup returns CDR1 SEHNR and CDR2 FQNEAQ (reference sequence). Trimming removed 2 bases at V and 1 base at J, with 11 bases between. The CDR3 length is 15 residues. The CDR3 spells CASSLYSAGNTEAFF. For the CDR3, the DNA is TGTGCCAGCAGCTTATATTCCGCGGGGAACACTGAAGCTTTCTTT.

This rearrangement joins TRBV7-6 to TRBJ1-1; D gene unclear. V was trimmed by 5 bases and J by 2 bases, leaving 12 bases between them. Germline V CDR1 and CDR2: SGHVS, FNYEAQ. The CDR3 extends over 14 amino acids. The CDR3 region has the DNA TGTGCCAGCAGCCTAGGAACAAGAAACACTGAAGCTTTCTTT. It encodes CASSLGTRNTEAFF.

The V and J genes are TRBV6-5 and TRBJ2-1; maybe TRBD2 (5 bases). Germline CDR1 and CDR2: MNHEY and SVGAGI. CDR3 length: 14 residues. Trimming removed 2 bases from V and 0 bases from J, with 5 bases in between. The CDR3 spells CASSYGSSYNEQFF. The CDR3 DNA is TGTGCCAGCAGTTACGGGAGCTCCTACAATGAGCAGTTCTTC.

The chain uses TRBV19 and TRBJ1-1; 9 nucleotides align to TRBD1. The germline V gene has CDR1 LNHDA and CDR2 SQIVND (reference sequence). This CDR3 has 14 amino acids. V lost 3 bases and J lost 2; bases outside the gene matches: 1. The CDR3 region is CASSMGQGNTEAFF. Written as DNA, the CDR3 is TGTGCCAGTAGTATGGGACAGGGAAACACTGAAGCTTTCTTT.

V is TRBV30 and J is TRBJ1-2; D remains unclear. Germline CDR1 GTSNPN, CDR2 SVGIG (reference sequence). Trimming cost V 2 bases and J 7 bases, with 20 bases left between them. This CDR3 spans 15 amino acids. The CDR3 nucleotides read TGTGCCTGGAGTAAGCCGGGTCAGCTGGTTTTTGGCTACACCTTC. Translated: CAWSKPGQLVFGYTF. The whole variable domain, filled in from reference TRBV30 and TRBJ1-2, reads SQTIHQWPATLVQPVGSPLSLECTVEGTSNPNLYWYRQAAGRGLQLLFYSVGIGQISSEVPQNLSASRPQDRQFILSSKKLLLSDSGFYLCAWSKPGQLVFGYTFGSGTRLTVV.

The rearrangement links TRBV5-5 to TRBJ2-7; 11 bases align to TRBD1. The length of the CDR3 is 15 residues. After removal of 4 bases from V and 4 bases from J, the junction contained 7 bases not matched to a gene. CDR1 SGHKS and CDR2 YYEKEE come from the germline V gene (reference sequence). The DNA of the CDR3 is TGTGCCAGCAGCGGGACAGGGGGAGACTATTACGAGCAGTACTTC. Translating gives CASSGTGGDYYEQYF.

In DNA, the CDR3 is TGTGCCAGCAGCGTAGGATTGGGCAGGTTACGCTCTGGAAACACCATATATTTT. Residues: CASSVGLGRLRSGNTIYF. This sequence joins TRBV9 and TRBJ1-3; D remains unclear. The V end lost 0 bases, the J end lost 0 bases, and 16 bases lay between the germline ends. Germline V gene lookup returns CDR1 SGDLS and CDR2 YYNGEE. The CDR3 runs 18 residues.